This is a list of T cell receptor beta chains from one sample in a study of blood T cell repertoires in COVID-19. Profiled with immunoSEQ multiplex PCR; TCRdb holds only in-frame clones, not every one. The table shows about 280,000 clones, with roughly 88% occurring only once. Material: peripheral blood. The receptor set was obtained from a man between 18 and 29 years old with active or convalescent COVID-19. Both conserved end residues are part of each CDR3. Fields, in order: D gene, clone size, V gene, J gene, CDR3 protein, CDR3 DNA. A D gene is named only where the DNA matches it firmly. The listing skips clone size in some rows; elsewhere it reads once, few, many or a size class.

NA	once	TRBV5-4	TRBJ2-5	CASSNTGQETQYF	TGTGCCAGCAGCAATACAGGGCAAGAGACCCAGTACTTC
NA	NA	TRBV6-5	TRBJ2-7	CASSYTEGHEQYF	TGTGCCAGCAGTTATACGGAGGGCCACGAGCAGTACTTC
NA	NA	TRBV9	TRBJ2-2	CASSVGGEITGELFF	TGTGCCAGCAGCGTAGGAGGAGAGATCACCGGGGAGCTGTTTTTT
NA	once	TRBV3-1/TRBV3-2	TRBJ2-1	CASSPKGKAGYHNEQFF	TGTGCCAGCAGCCCCAAAGGTAAGGCAGGCTACCACAATGAGCAGTTCTTC
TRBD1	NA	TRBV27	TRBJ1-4	CASSGWQGEEKLFF	TGTGCCAGCAGCGGGTGGCAGGGGGAGGAAAAACTGTTTTTT
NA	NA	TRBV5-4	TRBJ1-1	CASSLDSSTEAFF	TGTGCCAGCAGCTTGGACAGCAGCACTGAAGCTTTCTTT
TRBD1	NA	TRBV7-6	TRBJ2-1	CASSSGTASYNEQFF	TGTGCCAGCAGCTCCGGGACAGCCTCGTACAATGAGCAGTTCTTC
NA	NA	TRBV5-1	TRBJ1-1	CASSPPEDTEAFF	TGCGCCAGCAGCCCCCCGGAGGACACTGAAGCTTTCTTT
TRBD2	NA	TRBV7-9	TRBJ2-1	CASSTSEVDNEQFF	TGTGCCAGCAGTACTAGCGAGGTGGACAATGAGCAGTTCTTC
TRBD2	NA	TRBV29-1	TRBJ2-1	CSGGLAYNEQFF	TGCAGCGGGGGACTAGCATACAATGAGCAGTTCTTC
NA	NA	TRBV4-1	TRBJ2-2	CASSQDPRGYTGELFF	TGCGCCAGCAGCCAAGATCCGAGAGGGTACACCGGGGAGCTGTTTTTT
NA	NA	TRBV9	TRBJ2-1	CASSVGLDGSSYNEQFF	TGTGCCAGCAGCGTAGGATTGGACGGGAGCTCCTACAATGAGCAGTTCTTC
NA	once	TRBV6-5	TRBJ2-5	CASTNPQSGEETQYF	TGTGCCAGCACCAACCCTCAATCGGGAGAAGAGACCCAGTACTTC
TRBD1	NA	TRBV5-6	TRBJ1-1	CASSGDRGWGEAFF	TGTGCCAGCAGCGGCGACAGGGGATGGGGTGAAGCTTTCTTT
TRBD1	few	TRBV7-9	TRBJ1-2	CASSFQTGESSGYTF	TGTGCCAGCAGCTTCCAGACAGGGGAGTCCTCTGGCTACACCTTC
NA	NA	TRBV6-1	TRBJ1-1	CASSESGNTEAFF	TGTGCCAGCAGTGAATCGGGGAACACTGAAGCTTTCTTT
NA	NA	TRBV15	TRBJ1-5	CATPPRTVLNQPQHF	TGTGCCACCCCCCCCCGAACCGTTCTAAATCAGCCCCAGCATTTT
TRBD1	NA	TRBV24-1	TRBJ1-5	CATRGTGFNQPQHF	TGTGCCACCAGAGGGACAGGGTTTAATCAGCCCCAGCATTTT
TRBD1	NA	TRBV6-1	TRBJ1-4	CASSDPGQGKLFF	TGTGCCAGCAGTGACCCGGGACAGGGAAAACTGTTTTTT
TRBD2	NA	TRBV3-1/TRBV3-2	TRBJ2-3	CASSQVAGSSTDTQYF	TGTGCCAGCAGCCAAGTAGCGGGGAGCAGCACAGATACGCAGTATTTT
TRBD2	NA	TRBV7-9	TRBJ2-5	CASSLGLVGRETQYF	TGTGCCAGCAGCCTTGGACTAGTCGGTAGAGAGACCCAGTACTTC
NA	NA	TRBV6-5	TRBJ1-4	CASMVGQTKLFF	TGTGCCAGCATGGTAGGACAGACTAAACTGTTTTTT
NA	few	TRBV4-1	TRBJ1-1	CASSQVFPWSEAFF	TGCGCCAGCAGCCAAGTTTTCCCGTGGAGTGAAGCTTTCTTT
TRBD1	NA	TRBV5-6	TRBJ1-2	CASSSGTGGHGYTF	TGTGCCAGCAGCAGTGGGACAGGGGGCCATGGCTACACCTTC
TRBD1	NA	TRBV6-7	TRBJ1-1	CASSYSIISHQGARTWNTEAFF	TGTGCCAGCAGTTACTCGATAATTTCACACCAGGGGGCGAGGACCTGGAACACTGAAGCTTTCTTT
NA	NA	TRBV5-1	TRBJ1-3	CASSGENTIYF	TGCGCCAGCAGCGGGGAGAACACCATATATTTT
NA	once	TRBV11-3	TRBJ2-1	CASSPHSATGGHEQFF	TGTGCCAGCAGCCCCCACTCGGCTACCGGAGGTCATGAGCAGTTCTTC
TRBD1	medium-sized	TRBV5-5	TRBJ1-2	CASSLYPGQGSNGYTF	TGTGCCAGCAGCTTGTATCCGGGACAGGGATCAAATGGCTACACCTTC
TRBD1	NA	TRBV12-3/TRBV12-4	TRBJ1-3	CASTLTGFNTIYF	TGTGCCAGCACCTTGACAGGGTTCAACACCATATATTTT
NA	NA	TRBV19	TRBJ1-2	CASSIGVAGNGYTF	TGTGCCAGTAGTATTGGGGTGGCAGGGAACGGCTACACCTTC
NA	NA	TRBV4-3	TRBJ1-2	CASSQVLNYGYTF	TGCGCCAGCAGCCAAGTCCTCAACTATGGCTACACCTTC
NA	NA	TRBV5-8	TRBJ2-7	CASSDSRVLYEQYF	TGTGCCAGCAGCGACAGTAGGGTACTCTACGAGCAGTACTTC
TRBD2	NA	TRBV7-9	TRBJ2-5	CASSPRTSGGRAQYF	TGTGCCAGCAGCCCAAGGACTAGCGGGGGGAGGGCCCAGTACTTC
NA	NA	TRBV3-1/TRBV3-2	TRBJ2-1	CASSQDRLFSNEQFF	TGTGCCAGCAGCCAAGATCGACTCTTCAGCAATGAGCAGTTCTTC
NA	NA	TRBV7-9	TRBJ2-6	CASSRGASGLGANVLTF	TGTGCCAGCAGCAGGGGAGCGTCTGGCCTTGGGGCCAACGTCCTGACTTTC
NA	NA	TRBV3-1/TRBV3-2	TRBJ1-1	CASSQGGTNTEAFF	TGTGCCAGCAGCCAGGGGGGAACGAACACTGAAGCTTTCTTT
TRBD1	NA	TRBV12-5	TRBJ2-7	CASGLQGAIGEQYF	TGTGCTAGTGGTTTACAGGGGGCGATAGGCGAGCAGTACTTC
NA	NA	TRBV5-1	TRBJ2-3	CASSLVSRATDTQYF	TGCGCCAGCAGCTTGGTGTCCAGGGCCACAGATACGCAGTATTTT
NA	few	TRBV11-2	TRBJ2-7	CAGEKGSYEQYF	TGTGCCGGGGAGAAGGGTTCCTACGAGCAGTACTTC
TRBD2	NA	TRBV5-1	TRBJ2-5	CASSLNAGGSETQYF	TGCGCCAGCAGCTTAAACGCGGGGGGGAGTGAGACCCAGTACTTC
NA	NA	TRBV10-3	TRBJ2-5	CAIRDVARETQYF	TGTGCCATCAGAGACGTAGCGAGGGAGACCCAGTACTTC
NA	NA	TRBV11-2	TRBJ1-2	CASSLDADSYTF	TGTGCCAGCAGCTTAGATGCAGATAGCTACACCTTC
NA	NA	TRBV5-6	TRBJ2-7	CASSLGHSYEQYF	TGTGCCAGCAGCCTCGGACACAGCTACGAGCAGTACTTC
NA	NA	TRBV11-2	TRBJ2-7	CASRGAGEGYEQYF	TGTGCCAGCAGAGGGGCAGGGGAAGGGTACGAGCAGTACTTC
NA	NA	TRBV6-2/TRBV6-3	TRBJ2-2	CASSYSEGENTGELFF	TGTGCCAGCAGTTACTCTGAGGGGGAAAACACCGGGGAGCTGTTTTTT